These 21 T cell receptor beta chains originate from one sample sequenced in a study of identical twins. MiXCR, applied by TCRdb to the 5' RACE reads, yields one record per CDR3 protein. The sample lists approximately 600,000 distinct CDR3 sequences, 7.1% seen once, with 1.5% to 2% in the top ten. These data were also filed under a second study, of yellow fever vaccine responses in identical twins.

Material for sequencing was PBMCs. The receptors were sampled from a woman younger than 30 in good health.

The chain is built from TRBV12-3 or TRBV12-4 and TRBJ2-7; D is unresolved. The CDR3 loop spans 12 amino acids. The CDR3 spells CAGSLRLHEQYV. CDR3 nucleotide sequence: TGTGCCGGCAGTTTGCGATTGCACGAGCAGTACGTC.

V and J are TRBV4-1 and TRBJ2-5; D is undetermined. V gave up 0 bases and J gave up 5 bases, with 13 bases separating them. Germline assignment: CDR1 MGHRA and CDR2 YSYEKL. The CDR3 runs to 15 residues. The CDR3 loop reads CASSQDTGLGETQYF. The CDR3 DNA reads as TGCGCCAGCAGCCAAGACACGGGTTTGGGTGAGACCCAGTACTTC.

In this sample, this clonotype turned up many times. The chain carries TRBV7-2 and TRBJ1-1, with TRBD1 as a possible D gene (6 bases). The V end was cut by 2 bases, the J end by 2 bases, with 9 bases between. The CDR3 is made up of 14 amino acids. Germline V CDR1 and CDR2: SGHTA, FQGNSA. The CDR3 DNA sequence: TGTGCCAGCAGCTTACTCAGGGGTAACACTGAAGCTTTCTTT. This encodes CASSLLRGNTEAFF.

This clonotype was observed a few times. This chain links TRBV28 with TRBJ2-1; D gene unclear. Germline CDR1 MDHEN, CDR2 SYDVKM. The ends were cut back, 7 bases at V and 6 bases at J, with 16 bases in the middle. This CDR3 spans 14 amino acids. The CDR3 region is CASTLISGPNEQFF. The CDR3 DNA reads as TGTGCCAGCACATTAATAAGTGGGCCCAATGAGCAGTTCTTC.

The rearrangement joins TRBV28 to TRBJ2-7; the match to TRBD1 covers 9 bases. The CDR3 has 16 residues. Germline loops: CDR1 MDHEN, CDR2 SYDVKM. Losses at the gene ends were 3 bases for V and 0 bases for J; bases not matched to a gene: 6. Here the CDR3 reads CASSFGGQGNSYEQYV. In DNA, the CDR3 is TGTGCCAGCAGTTTTGGGGGACAGGGCAACTCCTACGAGCAGTACGTC.

There are many counts of this clonotype. V and J are TRBV20-1 and TRBJ2-5; 11 bases are a match to TRBD2. The germline CDR1 and CDR2 sequences are DFQATT and SNEGSKA (reference sequence). Unmatched junction bases numbered 3, after V lost 3 bases and J lost 3 bases. The CDR3 totals 14 residues. The CDR3 reads CSARSSGGKETQYF. For the CDR3, the DNA is TGCAGTGCTAGGTCTAGCGGGGGGAAAGAGACCCAGTACTTC.

Many counts were recorded for this clonotype. The rearrangement links TRBV5-1 to TRBJ1-1; D call uncertain. CDR1 and CDR2 (germline): SGHRS, YFSETQ. Deletions cut 0 bases from V and 5 bases from J, with 11 bases between. The CDR3 loop spans 14 amino acids. CDR3: CASSLDLGDTEAFF. DNA of the CDR3: TGCGCCAGCAGCTTGGATTTGGGTGATACTGAAGCTTTCTTT.

This clonotype was recorded a few times. The chain employs TRBV28 and TRBJ1-2; TRBD1 matches at 9 bases. V was pared by 5 bases and J by 2 bases, with 9 bases of the junction left unmatched. CDR3 length: 16 amino acids. Germline assignment: CDR1 MDHEN and CDR2 SYDVKM. CDR3 amino acids: CASSPHTGGANYGYTF. In DNA, the CDR3 is TGTGCCAGCAGTCCGCATACAGGGGGCGCGAACTATGGCTACACCTTC.

This clonotype occurred many times. The CDR3 coding sequence is TGTGCCAGCGGGAGGGAAACCGGAAACACCATATATTTT. It is translated as CASGRETGNTIYF. V usage is TRBV6-1 and J usage is TRBJ1-3; no definite D call. CDR3 length: 13 amino acids. Trimming cost V 8 bases and J 4 bases, with 12 bases left between them. CDR1 MNHNS and CDR2 SASEGT come from the germline V gene.

This sequence joins TRBV7-3 and TRBJ2-1; 8 positions match TRBD2. Germline CDR1 SGHTA, CDR2 FQGTGA. With 5 bases clipped from V and 5 bases from J, the junction kept 17 bases outside the gene matches. CDR3 length: 18 amino acids. The CDR3 region is CASSPHGGSGSKDNEQFF. The CDR3 nucleotides are TGTGCCAGCAGCCCCCATGGGGGAAGCGGGAGCAAGGACAATGAGCAGTTCTTC. Filled out from reference TRBV7-3 and TRBJ2-1, the complete variable domain reads GAGVSQTPSNKVTEKGKYVELRCDPISGHTALYWYRQSLGQGPEFLIYFQGTGAADDSGLPNDRFFAVRPEGSVSTLKIQRTERGDSAVYLCASSPHGGSGSKDNEQFFGPGTRLTVL.

The sample holds a few counts of this clonotype. This chain connects TRBV15 to TRBJ2-3, with D tentatively TRBD1 or TRBD2 (5 bases each). Germline lookup yields CDR1 LNHNV and CDR2 YYDKDF (reference sequence). V was clipped by 3 bases and J by 0 bases, with 13 bases between them. The CDR3 sequence is 16 residues long. The CDR3 sequence is CATSRDGTASTDTQYF. The CDR3 coding sequence is TGTGCCACCAGCAGGGACGGGACGGCTAGCACAGATACGCAGTATTTT. Together with reference TRBV15 and TRBJ2-3, the CDR3 gives the full variable domain: DAMVIQNPRYQVTQFGKPVTLSCSQTLNHNVMYWYQQKSSQAPKLLFHYYDKDFNNEADTPDNFQSRRPNTSFCFLDIRSPGLGDTAMYLCATSRDGTASTDTQYFGPGTRLTVL.

This clonotype was recorded many times. In DNA, the CDR3 is TGTGCCATCAGTGAGTCGTGGTCCCCCGGGGAGCTGTTTTTT. It yields the protein CAISESWSPGELFF. The chain employs TRBV10-3 and TRBJ2-2; unclear D gene. Germline values: CDR1 ENHRY, CDR2 SYGVKD. The CDR3 loop spans 14 amino acids. The V and J ends lost 0 bases and 6 bases respectively, with 8 bases between them.

The chain has TRBV10-3 and TRBJ2-7; the match to TRBD1 covers 8 bases. CDR1 and CDR2 (germline): ENHRY, SYGVKD. The V gene end was trimmed by 5 bases and the J gene end by 0 bases; junction bases not matched to a gene: 0. The CDR3 totals 13 residues. The CDR3 sequence: CAISTGGSYEQYF. CDR3 DNA sequence: TGTGCCATCAGTACAGGGGGCTCCTACGAGCAGTACTTC.

The chain links TRBV5-1 to TRBJ2-7, with 9 bases identical to TRBD2. Germline trimming cut 0 bases from V and 2 bases from J; bases unmatched to any gene: 3. From germline, CDR1 is SGHRS and CDR2 YFSETQ. The CDR3 runs 15 residues. The DNA for the CDR3 is TGCGCCAGCAGCTTGGAGTCTAGCGGGACCTACGAGCAGTACTTC. Amino acid sequence: CASSLESSGTYEQYF.

This clonotype was counted many times. A read error may produce the germline difference seen at one junction end. The chain combines TRBV12-3 or TRBV12-4 with TRBJ2-7, with TRBD2 identical over 10 bases. CDR3 size: 13 residues. The CDR3 reads CASSIAGGNEQYF. DNA of the CDR3: TGTGCCAGCAGTATAGCGGGAGGAAACGAGCAGTACTTC.

The CDR3 DNA reads as TGTGCCAGCAGTAGGACTTACGCAGATACGCAGTATTTT. This codes for CASSRTYADTQYF. The chain combines TRBV2 with TRBJ2-3, with a weak D call TRBD2 (5 bases). Germline V gene data show CDR1 as SNHLY and CDR2 as FYNNEI. V was clipped by 5 bases and J by 4 bases, with 10 bases between them. The CDR3 sequence is 13 residues long.

This clonotype came up a few times. The rearrangement uses TRBV20-1 and TRBJ2-7; 8 bases align to TRBD1. The germline V gene encodes CDR1 DFQATT and CDR2 SNEGSKA (reference sequence). There are 13 residues in the CDR3. J gave up 7 bases and V 5 bases, and 10 bases lay outside the gene matches. The CDR3 nucleotides read TGCAGTGCTCAACCCGACACAGGGGGAGAGCAGTACGTC. It specifies CSAQPDTGGEQYV.

This rearrangement joins TRBV20-1 to TRBJ2-3; a weak D match, TRBD2 (6 bases). Germline CDR1 DFQATT, CDR2 SNEGSKA (reference sequence). The CDR3 consists of 17 residues. V dropped 6 bases and J dropped 1 base, with 23 bases sitting between them. CDR3 sequence reads: CSANDVLAPLGTDTQYF. In DNA form, the CDR3 reads TGCAGTGCAAATGACGTCCTAGCGCCCCTCGGCACAGATACGCAGTATTTT.

This clonotype appeared many times. V gene TRBV24-1 combines with J gene TRBJ2-3; tentative D call: TRBD2 (5 bases). Germline CDR1 reads KGHDR; CDR2 reads SFDVKD. Deletions cut 8 bases from V and 3 bases from J, with 11 bases between. CDR3 size: 13 residues. CDR3 in DNA: TGTGCCACCAAGAGGGCCGGGACAGATACGCAGTATTTT. This sequence encodes CATKRAGTDTQYF.

In its sample, this clonotype was seen many times. The chain uses TRBV12-3 or TRBV12-4 and TRBJ1-2; no clear D. V gave up 6 bases and J gave up 3 bases, with 14 bases separating them. The CDR3 sequence is 14 residues long. The CDR3 loop is CASSTTWAHYGYTF. CDR3 in DNA: TGTGCCAGCAGCACGACGTGGGCGCACTATGGCTACACCTTC.

This clonotype came up a few times. The chain has TRBV29-1 and TRBJ1-1; weak D call: TRBD1 (5 bases). Looked up from germline, CDR1 is SQVTM and CDR2 is ANQGSEA. The CDR3 consists of 12 residues. Trimming removed 7 bases from V and 1 base from J, with 10 bases in between. The CDR3 here is CSGARENTEAFF. CDR3 bases: TGCAGCGGCGCCAGGGAGAACACTGAAGCTTTCTTT.